The T cell receptor beta chain under discussion was sequenced for a study of sequential checkpoint blockade in melanoma. Study in general: Patients were randomized 1:1 to nivolumab-then-ipilimumab or ipilimumab-then-nivolumab first-line.

Noted treatment: randomized to nivolumab then ipilimumab (arm A) or the reverse (arm B). Patients had received no earlier DNA-damaging chemotherapy. Profiling relied on immunoSEQ multiplex PCR, and the TCRdb table lists in-frame clones only, not all of them. Found here are around 6,000 clones, about 24% of them singletons; the top ten hold around a tenth. CDR1 is SGHNT and CDR2 is YENEEA in the germline V gene. V lost 5 bases and J 6 bases, leaving 19 bases between the germline ends. The CDR3 length is 16 residues. This clone was picked up a small number of times. J is TRBJ2-2 and V is TRBV11-3; perhaps TRBD2 as D (6 bases). The TCR sequence derives from a human donor with melanoma. This specimen consisted of tumor tissue (inferred from file names), obtained from a patient given nivolumab and ipilimumab in sequence. DNA for the CDR3: TGTGCCAGCAGCCTCGAGGGACTCACCCTGGCCGGGGAGCTGTTTTTT. It encodes CASSLEGLTLAGELFF.